The rows below give T cell receptor beta chains drawn from one sample of a study of identical twins. In TCRdb, the 5' RACE reads were re-called with MiXCR into one record per CDR3 protein. The sample includes a few hundred thousand distinct CDR3 sequences, about 24% of them seen just once. The sample was also reused in another study, on T cells expressing NK-cell markers.

The sample taken for sequencing was CD4+ T cells sorted from blood. These receptors came from a young woman in good health. Both conserved end residues are part of each CDR3. The D gene is left open where the match is weak. Clone size, where shown, is once, few, many, or a class for clones that have expanded.

j_call | v_call | d_call | clone_size | cdr3_nt | cdr3_aa
TRBJ2-7 | TRBV20-1 | - | - | TGCAGTGCTAGAGATCGGACAAAGTCCTACGAGCAGTACTTC | CSARDRTKSYEQYF
TRBJ1-1 | TRBV7-9 | - | - | TGTGCCAGCAGTTACCAGGGCCAGGGAACTGAAGCTTTCTTT | CASSYQGQGTEAFF
TRBJ2-3 | TRBV3-1 | - | many | TGTGCCAGCGGCCCTACTAGCACAGATACGCAGTATTTT | CASGPTSTDTQYF
TRBJ2-1 | TRBV20-1 | - | few | TGCAGTGCTAGCCGGCGGGCTGGCGATGAGCAGTTCTTC | CSASRRAGDEQFF
TRBJ2-2 | TRBV4-3 | TRBD2 | - | TGCGCCAGCAGCCAAGGGACTAGCGGGAGGGCCGACACCGGGGAGCTGTTTTTT | CASSQGTSGRADTGELFF
TRBJ2-1 | TRBV3-1 | TRBD2 | - | TGTGCCAGCAGCTTTTCCGGGACTAGTCCCAATGAGCAGTTCTTC | CASSFSGTSPNEQFF
TRBJ2-1 | TRBV10-1 | - | - | TGCGCCAGCATTCTCCCTACGGGGGAAGAGCTAACCAATGAGCAGTTCTTC | CASILPTGEELTNEQFF
TRBJ2-1 | TRBV9 | - | few | TGTGCCAGCAGCGCCGAGCCTCGGGATGAGCAGTTCTTC | CASSAEPRDEQFF
TRBJ2-1 | TRBV7-2 | - | many | TGTGCCAGCAGCCGAGAAGCAGAGAATGAGCAGTTCTTC | CASSREAENEQFF
TRBJ2-1 | TRBV5-6 | - | - | TGTGCCAGCAGCCCCATGTCCAGCAATGAGCAGTTCTTC | CASSPMSSNEQFF
TRBJ2-7 | TRBV12-3/TRBV12-4 | TRBD2 | few | TGTGCCAGCAGTTGGCTAGCGGGAGCCTCCTACGAGCAGTACTTC | CASSWLAGASYEQYF
TRBJ2-7 | TRBV10-3 | - | - | TGTGCCATTGCCCGGGACCTCCTCTTCGAGCAGTACTTC | CAIARDLLFEQYF
TRBJ2-5 | TRBV14 | TRBD1 | - | TGTGCCAGCAGCCACCCCGGGACAGAAGAGACCCAGTACTTC | CASSHPGTEETQYF
TRBJ1-2 | TRBV6-1 | - | many | TGTGCCAGCAGCCTCATGTTTACTCAATCCAAGACGCATGGCTACACCTTC | CASSLMFTQSKTHGYTF
TRBJ2-5 | TRBV7-8 | TRBD2 | - | TGTGCCAGCATCGCGACTAGCGGGGGGGTCAATGTCGCCCAGTACTTC | CASIATSGGVNVAQYF
TRBJ2-3 | TRBV24-1 | - | - | TGTGCCACCAGTGATCCCCTTTTGGATACGCAGTATTTT | CATSDPLLDTQYF
TRBJ2-5 | TRBV5-1 | TRBD2 | - | TGCGCCAGCAGCTTGATTCCCGGGAGGCAAGAGACCCAGTACTTC | CASSLIPGRQETQYF
TRBJ2-5 | TRBV20-1 | - | - | TGCAGTGCTAGAGATTACAGGAAACAAGAGACCCAGTACTTC | CSARDYRKQETQYF
TRBJ2-3 | TRBV10-3 | TRBD2 | few | TGTGCCATCAGTGGTGACCTAGCGGGAGTCACAGATACGCAGTATTTT | CAISGDLAGVTDTQYF
TRBJ2-5 | TRBV7-8 | - | - | TGTGCCAGCAGCTTAATGGGGGTCCAAGAGACCCAGTACTTC | CASSLMGVQETQYF
TRBJ1-2 | TRBV20-1 | TRBD1 | - | TGCAGTGCTAGGACGGACAGGGGGAACTATGGCTACACCTTC | CSARTDRGNYGYTF
TRBJ2-3 | TRBV6-6 | TRBD2 | few | TGTGCCAGCACCGAGCGGGATACAGATACGCAGTATTTT | CASTERDTDTQYF
TRBJ1-6 | TRBV12-3/TRBV12-4 | - | - | TGTGCCAGCAGTTCGTACCGTGGGGCACCCCTCCACTTT | CASSSYRGAPLHF
TRBJ2-1 | TRBV6-2/TRBV6-3 | - | few | TGTGCCAGCAGTTACTCGAGCAGCGACCCGGCCTTGAAATACAATGAGCAGTTCTTC | CASSYSSSDPALKYNEQFF
TRBJ2-3 | TRBV9 | - | few | TGTGCCAGCAGCGTTACTGGGACTGCGATACGAGATACGCAGTATTTT | CASSVTGTAIRDTQYF
TRBJ1-1 | TRBV7-9 | - | few | TGTGCCAGCAGCTTTGGGCTTAGGGACACTGAAGCTTTCTTT | CASSFGLRDTEAFF
TRBJ1-6 | TRBV5-1 | - | few | TGCGCCAGCAGCTTGCAGGGGACGAATTCACCCCTCCACTTT | CASSLQGTNSPLHF
TRBJ2-5 | TRBV5-1 | - | - | TGCGCCAGCAGCTTGGACCCGAACGGGGAGACCCAGTACTTC | CASSLDPNGETQYF
TRBJ2-3 | TRBV15 | - | - | TGTGCCACCAGCAGAGGGGACCCATCCACAGATACGCAGTATTTT | CATSRGDPSTDTQYF
TRBJ1-2 | TRBV10-3 | TRBD1 | - | TGTGCCATCGGGGGGACAGGGAGAAGTGGCTACACCTTC | CAIGGTGRSGYTF
TRBJ1-5 | TRBV7-3 | - | few | TGTGCCAGCAGCCTGATTGGGGGGAGCAATCAGCCCCAGCATTTT | CASSLIGGSNQPQHF
TRBJ2-7 | TRBV18 | - | - | TGTGCCAGCTCTCAGGGGACTGCCCACTACGAGCAGTACTTC | CASSQGTAHYEQYF
TRBJ2-1 | TRBV10-3 | - | few | TGTGCCGCCCAGGACGACTACAATGAGCAGTTCTTC | CAAQDDYNEQFF
TRBJ1-2 | TRBV7-2 | - | many | TGTGCCAGCAGCTTTCCCCGAGACGGCTACACCTTC | CASSFPRDGYTF
TRBJ2-4 | TRBV20-1 | - | - | TGCAGTGCTAGTACCTTAGCCAAAAACATTCAGTACTTC | CSASTLAKNIQYF
TRBJ2-3 | TRBV20-1 | - | - | TGCAGTGCACACCGGGACTCTCACACAGATACGCAGTATTTT | CSAHRDSHTDTQYF
TRBJ1-2 | TRBV12-3/TRBV12-4 | - | many | TGTGCCAGCAGCCGAAGTGCCGGAGGGTATGGCTACACCTTC | CASSRSAGGYGYTF
TRBJ2-1 | TRBV6-1 | TRBD1 | few | TGTGCCAGCACCCGGACAGGGTACAATGAGCAGTTCTTC | CASTRTGYNEQFF
TRBJ1-3 | TRBV18 | - | few | TGTGCCAGCTCACCGGCTCAGCCCAGCTCTGGAAACACCATATATTTT | CASSPAQPSSGNTIYF
TRBJ2-1 | TRBV6-5 | TRBD2 | - | TGTGCCAGCAGTTATTACGGCGGGGGGACTTACAATGAGCAGTTCTTC | CASSYYGGGTYNEQFF
TRBJ2-1 | TRBV7-6 | TRBD2 | - | TGTGCCAGCAGCTTGGATACTAGCGGGAGGAATCCCAATGAGCAGTTCTTC | CASSLDTSGRNPNEQFF
TRBJ1-1 | TRBV28 | - | - | TGTGCCAGCAGTTTTCAGGGCTCAAAGGCTTTCTTT | CASSFQGSKAFF
TRBJ2-1 | TRBV7-2 | - | few | TGTGCCAGCAGCTACTCCCGGGTTGATGAGCAGTTCTTC | CASSYSRVDEQFF
TRBJ2-1 | TRBV7-9 | - | few | TGTGCCAGCAGCTTAGGGGACAAGCGATTTAGGGAGCAGTTCTTC | CASSLGDKRFREQFF
TRBJ1-2 | TRBV18 | TRBD1 | few | TGTGCCAGCTCGAGTGAAGGGGGCAGCTATGGCTACACCTTC | CASSSEGGSYGYTF
TRBJ2-2 | TRBV5-1 | - | few | TGCGCCAGCAGCTGGCTGACAATAGACACCGGGGAGCTGTTTTTT | CASSWLTIDTGELFF
TRBJ1-3 | TRBV10-3 | TRBD1 | - | TGTGCCACAACAGGGGAATCTGGAAACACCATATATTTT | CATTGESGNTIYF
TRBJ1-1 | TRBV5-1 | TRBD1 | few | TGCGCCAGCAGCTCGCAATGGACAGGGGGCACTGAAGCTTTCTTT | CASSSQWTGGTEAFF
TRBJ2-5 | TRBV19 | - | - | TGTGCCAGTAGTAGCGGCTCTCAGGGGGAGACCCAGTACTTC | CASSSGSQGETQYF